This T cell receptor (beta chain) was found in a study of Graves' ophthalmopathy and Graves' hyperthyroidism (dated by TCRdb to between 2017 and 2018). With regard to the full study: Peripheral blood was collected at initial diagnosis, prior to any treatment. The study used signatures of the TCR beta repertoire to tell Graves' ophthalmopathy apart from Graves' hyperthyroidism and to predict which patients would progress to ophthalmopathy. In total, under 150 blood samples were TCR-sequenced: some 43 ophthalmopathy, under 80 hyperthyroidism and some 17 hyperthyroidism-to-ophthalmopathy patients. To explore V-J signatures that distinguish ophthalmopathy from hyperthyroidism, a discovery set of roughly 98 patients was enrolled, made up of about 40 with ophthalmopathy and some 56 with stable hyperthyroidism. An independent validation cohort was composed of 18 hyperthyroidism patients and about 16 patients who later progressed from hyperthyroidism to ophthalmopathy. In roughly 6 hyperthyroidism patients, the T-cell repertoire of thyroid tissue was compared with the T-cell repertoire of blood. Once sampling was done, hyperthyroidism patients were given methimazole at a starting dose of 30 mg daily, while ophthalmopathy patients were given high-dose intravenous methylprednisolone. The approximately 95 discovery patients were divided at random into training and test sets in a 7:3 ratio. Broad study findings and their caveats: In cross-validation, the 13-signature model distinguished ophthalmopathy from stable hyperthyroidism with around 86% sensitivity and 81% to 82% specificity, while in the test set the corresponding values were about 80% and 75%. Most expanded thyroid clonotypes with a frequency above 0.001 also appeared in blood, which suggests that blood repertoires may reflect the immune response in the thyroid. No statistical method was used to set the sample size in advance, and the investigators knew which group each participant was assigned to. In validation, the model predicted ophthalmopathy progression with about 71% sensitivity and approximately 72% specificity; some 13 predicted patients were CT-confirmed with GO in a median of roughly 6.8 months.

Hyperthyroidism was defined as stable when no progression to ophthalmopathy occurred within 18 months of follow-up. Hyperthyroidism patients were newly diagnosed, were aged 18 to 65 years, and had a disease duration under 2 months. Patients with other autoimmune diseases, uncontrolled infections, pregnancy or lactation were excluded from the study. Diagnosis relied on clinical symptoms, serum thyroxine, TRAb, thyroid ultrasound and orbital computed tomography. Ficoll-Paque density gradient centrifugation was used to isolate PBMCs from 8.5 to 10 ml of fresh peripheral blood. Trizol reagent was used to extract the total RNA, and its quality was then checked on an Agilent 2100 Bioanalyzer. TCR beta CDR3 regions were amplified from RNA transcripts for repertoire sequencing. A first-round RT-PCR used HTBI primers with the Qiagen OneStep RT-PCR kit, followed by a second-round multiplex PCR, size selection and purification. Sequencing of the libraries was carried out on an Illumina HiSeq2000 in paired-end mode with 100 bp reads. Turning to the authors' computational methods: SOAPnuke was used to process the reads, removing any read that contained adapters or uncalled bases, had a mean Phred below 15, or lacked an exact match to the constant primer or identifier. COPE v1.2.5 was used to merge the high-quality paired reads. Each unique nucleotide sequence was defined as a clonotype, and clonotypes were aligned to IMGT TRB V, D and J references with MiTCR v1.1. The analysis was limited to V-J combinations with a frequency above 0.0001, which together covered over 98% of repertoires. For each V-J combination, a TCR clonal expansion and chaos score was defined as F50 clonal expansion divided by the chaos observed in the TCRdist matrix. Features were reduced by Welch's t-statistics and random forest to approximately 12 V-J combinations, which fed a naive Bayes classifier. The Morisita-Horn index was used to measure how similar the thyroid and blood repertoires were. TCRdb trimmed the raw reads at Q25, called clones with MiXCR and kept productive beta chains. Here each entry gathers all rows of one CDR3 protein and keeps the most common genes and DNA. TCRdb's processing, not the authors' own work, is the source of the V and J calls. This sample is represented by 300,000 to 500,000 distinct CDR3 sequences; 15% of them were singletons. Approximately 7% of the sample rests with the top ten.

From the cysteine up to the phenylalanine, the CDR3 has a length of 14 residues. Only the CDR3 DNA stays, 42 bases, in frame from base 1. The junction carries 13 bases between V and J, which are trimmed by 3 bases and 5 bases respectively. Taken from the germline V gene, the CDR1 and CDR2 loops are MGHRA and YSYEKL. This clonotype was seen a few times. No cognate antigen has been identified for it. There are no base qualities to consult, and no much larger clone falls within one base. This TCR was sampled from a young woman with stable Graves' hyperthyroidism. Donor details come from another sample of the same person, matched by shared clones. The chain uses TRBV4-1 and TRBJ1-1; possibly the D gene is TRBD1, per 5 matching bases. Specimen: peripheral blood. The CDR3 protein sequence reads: CASSQDTDGTEAFF. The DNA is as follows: TGCGCCAGCAGCCAGGACACGGATGGTACTGAAGCTTTCTTT.